Below, 12 T cell receptor beta chains from the same sample are listed, as sequenced in a study of graft-versus-host responses after intestinal transplantation. Their target antigens are unknown. Clones were sequenced by immunoSEQ multiplex PCR, and TCRdb holds only the in-frame ones, with some missing. The sample yields approximately 100,000 clones, about 90% seen once. Sequencing was performed on unstimulated CD4+ T cells sorted from spleen or lymph node cells, taken before intestinal transplant. The receptors originated from a human donor who received an intestinal transplant.

This chain uses TRBV7-2 with TRBJ2-5, with D possibly being TRBD1 or TRBD2 (5 bases each). The germline CDR1 and CDR2 sequences are SGHTA and FQGNSA. The CDR3 is 14 amino acids. Trimming pared 2 bases from V and 2 bases from J, leaving 9 bases between. CDR3: CASSLWDLQETQYF. For the CDR3, the DNA is TGTGCCAGCAGCTTATGGGACCTTCAAGAGACCCAGTACTTC.

CDR3 DNA: TGTGCCAGCAGCGTAGGAGGAGGGGTGAACGAGCAGTACTTC. This translates into CASSVGGGVNEQYF. The chain links TRBV9 to TRBJ2-7, with D perhaps matching TRBD2 (6 bases). CDR1 is SGDLS and CDR2 is YYNGEE in the germline V gene. Between the trimmed V and J ends, which lost 0 bases and 5 bases, there was a span of 12 bases. The CDR3 covers 14 residues.

The chain combines TRBV6-1 with TRBJ2-7; no definite D call. V lost 2 bases and J 7 bases, leaving 15 bases between the germline ends. The CDR3 runs to 14 residues. The germline CDR1 and CDR2 sequences are MNHNS and SASEGT. CDR3 nucleotide sequence: TGTGCCAGCAGTGAATATGGATCCGTGAGGGAGCAGTACTTC. Protein: CASSEYGSVREQYF.

The chain couples TRBV21-1 to TRBJ2-1; TRBD1, the D gene given by the table, was not confirmed from the DNA. TRBV21-1 is tagged as a pseudogene. This CDR3 contains 16 residues. For the CDR3, the DNA is TGTGCCAGCAGCAAAGGGGGGACAGCGGACTTAAATGAGCAGTTCTTC. It is translated as CASSKGGTADLNEQFF.

The chain employs TRBV27 and TRBJ1-2, with D perhaps matching TRBD1 (6 bases). The length of the CDR3 is 14 residues. Germline CDR1 is MNHEY and CDR2 is SMNVEV (reference sequence). V gave up 6 bases and J gave up 2 bases, with 13 bases separating them. The DNA for the CDR3 is TGTGCCAGCAGAATCTTGACAGGAAACTATGGCTACACCTTC. This codes for CASRILTGNYGYTF.

The V call is TRBV28, the J call TRBJ1-2; 7 nucleotides align to TRBD1. With 6 bases clipped from V and 5 bases from J, the junction kept 12 bases outside the gene matches. This CDR3 contains 15 residues. CDR1 is MDHEN, CDR2 SYDVKM, per germline. The CDR3 loop reads CASRISGTEIYGYTF. The CDR3 bases are TGTGCCAGCAGAATATCCGGGACAGAAATTTATGGCTACACCTTC.

A few counts support this clone. This chain joins TRBV5-6 and TRBJ1-1; D unclear. The ends were cut back, 3 bases at V and 5 bases at J, with 11 bases in the middle. Germline V gene sequence: CDR1 SGHDT, CDR2 YYEEEE. There are 13 residues in the CDR3. The CDR3 sequence: CASSSWEGTEAFF. CDR3 DNA sequence: TGTGCCAGCAGCTCCTGGGAAGGTACTGAAGCTTTCTTT.

This sequence joins TRBV7-9 and TRBJ2-1; 10 bases fit TRBD2. Germline-derived CDR1 and CDR2 are SEHNR and FQNEAQ (reference sequence). CDR3 size: 12 residues. The V segment lost 6 bases and the J segment 7 bases; nucleotides outside the gene matches: 0. CDR3 residues: CASRTSGNEQFF. The CDR3 bases are TGTGCCAGCAGGACTAGCGGGAATGAGCAGTTCTTC.

The V call is TRBV5-5, the J call TRBJ2-7; TRBD2 matches at 7 bases. Germline V CDR1 and CDR2: SGHKS, YYEKEE (reference sequence). The CDR3 loop spans 13 amino acids. Trimming at V came to 3 bases and at J to 3 bases, leaving 3 bases not matched to a gene. The CDR3 DNA sequence: TGTGCCAGCAGCTCAGCGGGAATCTACGAGCAGTACTTC. It encodes CASSSAGIYEQYF.

The chain links TRBV7-9 to TRBJ1-1; D is possibly TRBD1 (6 bases). The germline gives CDR1 SEHNR, CDR2 FQNEAQ (reference sequence). CDR3 length: 14 residues. Trimming removed 5 bases at V and 1 base at J, with 11 bases between. For the CDR3, the DNA is TGTGCCAGCAGCCTTCGGGGGCAGAACACTGAAGCTTTCTTT. Translation: CASSLRGQNTEAFF.

The gene calls are TRBV7-9 and TRBJ2-2, with 9 bases lining up with TRBD2. The ends lost 5 bases at V and 5 bases at J; junction bases unmatched: 9. Germline V gene data show CDR1 as SEHNR and CDR2 as FQNEAQ (reference sequence). The CDR3 is 16 amino acids. The CDR3 region has the DNA TGTGCCAGCAGCCCCGGGGTAGCGGGGGCGACCGGGGAGCTGTTTTTT. This translates into CASSPGVAGATGELFF.

V gene TRBV9 combines with J gene TRBJ2-1; D perhaps matches TRBD2 (7 bases). V was cut by 4 bases and J by 3 bases, with 17 bases left in between. This CDR3 has 16 amino acids. Germline V gene data show CDR1 as SGDLS and CDR2 as YYNGEE. The CDR3 is CASSPGGGGHYNEQFF. The CDR3 DNA is TGTGCCAGCAGCCCTGGGGGCGGGGGCCACTACAATGAGCAGTTCTTC.